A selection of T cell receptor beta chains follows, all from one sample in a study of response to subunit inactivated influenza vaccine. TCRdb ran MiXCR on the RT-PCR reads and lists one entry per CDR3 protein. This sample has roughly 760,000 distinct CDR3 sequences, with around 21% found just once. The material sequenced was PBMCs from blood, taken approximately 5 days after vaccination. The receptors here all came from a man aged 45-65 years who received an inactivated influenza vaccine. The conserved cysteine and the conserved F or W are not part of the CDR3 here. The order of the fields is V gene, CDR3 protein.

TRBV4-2,ASSHRLALDTQY
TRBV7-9,ASSFADNYGYT
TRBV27,ASSLRASGRADTQY
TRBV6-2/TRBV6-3,AAESGGGYT
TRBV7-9,ASSYLRVGLTDTQY
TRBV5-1,ASSTDRASYNEQF
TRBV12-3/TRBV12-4,ASSFGGQETQY
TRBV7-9,ASGVGANEKLF
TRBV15,ATSRDQAPPQY
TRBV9,ASSVDPQRGPRQY
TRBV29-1,SVANRSYQETQY
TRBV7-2,ASQDFSGGIADTQY
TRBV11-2,ASSLSGGLYT
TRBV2,ASTQEAGTGQQY
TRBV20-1,SARDHASGYYNEQF
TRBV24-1,ATSDSGQDQY
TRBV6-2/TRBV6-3,ASSYGDSMNTEAF
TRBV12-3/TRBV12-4,ASSFGRGETQY
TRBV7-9,ASSARAGSTYNEQF
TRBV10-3,AISESSGRSSGANVLT
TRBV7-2,ASSSGTRTLGEQF
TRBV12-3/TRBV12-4,ASTSGVSYNEQF
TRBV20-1,SASSLAGGRTDTQY
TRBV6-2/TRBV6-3,ASHLGGYGYT
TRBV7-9,ASGDAGELF
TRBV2,AAVAPSYNEQF
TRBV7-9,ASSLAERGHEQY
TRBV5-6,ASSPQRLLQY
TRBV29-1,SVGHHGQGTDTQY
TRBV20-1,SASAGTDNQPQH
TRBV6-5,ASSYSGSREQY
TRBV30,AWSTGRYEQY
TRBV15,ATSRVGGRLALGANVLT